This T cell receptor (beta chain) comes out of a study of T cell changes during pregnancy in multiple sclerosis. The protocol was immunoSEQ multiplex PCR, while the TCRdb copy is restricted to in-frame clones and leaves out a portion. There are approximately 46,000 clones in the sample; nearly 90% occur only once, and 1% to 1.5% lies in the top ten. V shed 4 bases and J 1 base; nucleotides not matched to a gene: 4. Germline CDR1 reads SNHLY; CDR2 reads FYNNEI. The CDR3 is made up of 17 amino acids. This clone was found a few times. This chain links TRBV2 with TRBJ2-3, with 14 bases that match TRBD2. This receptor was identified in a female donor with multiple sclerosis, enrolled in a pregnancy study. The sample in question was CD4+ T cells from peripheral blood mononuclear cells, obtained after pregnancy. CDR3 loop: CASSGGTSGRGTDTQYF. The CDR3 nucleotides read TGTGCCAGCAGTGGTGGGACTAGCGGGAGAGGCACAGATACGCAGTATTTT.